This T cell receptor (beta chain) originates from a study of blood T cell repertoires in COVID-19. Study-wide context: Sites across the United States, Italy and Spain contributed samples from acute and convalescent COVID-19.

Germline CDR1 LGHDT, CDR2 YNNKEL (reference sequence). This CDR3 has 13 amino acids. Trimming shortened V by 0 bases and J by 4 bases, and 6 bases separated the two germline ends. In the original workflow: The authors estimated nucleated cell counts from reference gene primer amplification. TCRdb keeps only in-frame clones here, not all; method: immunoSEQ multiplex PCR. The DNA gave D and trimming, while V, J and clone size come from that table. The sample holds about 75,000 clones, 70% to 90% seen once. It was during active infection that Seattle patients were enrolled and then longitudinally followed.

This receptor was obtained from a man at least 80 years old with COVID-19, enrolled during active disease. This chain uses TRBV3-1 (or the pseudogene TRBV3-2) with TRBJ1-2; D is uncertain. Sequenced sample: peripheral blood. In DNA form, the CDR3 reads TGTGCCAGCAGCCAAGATAACAGCTATGGCTACACCTTC. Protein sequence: CASSQDNSYGYTF.